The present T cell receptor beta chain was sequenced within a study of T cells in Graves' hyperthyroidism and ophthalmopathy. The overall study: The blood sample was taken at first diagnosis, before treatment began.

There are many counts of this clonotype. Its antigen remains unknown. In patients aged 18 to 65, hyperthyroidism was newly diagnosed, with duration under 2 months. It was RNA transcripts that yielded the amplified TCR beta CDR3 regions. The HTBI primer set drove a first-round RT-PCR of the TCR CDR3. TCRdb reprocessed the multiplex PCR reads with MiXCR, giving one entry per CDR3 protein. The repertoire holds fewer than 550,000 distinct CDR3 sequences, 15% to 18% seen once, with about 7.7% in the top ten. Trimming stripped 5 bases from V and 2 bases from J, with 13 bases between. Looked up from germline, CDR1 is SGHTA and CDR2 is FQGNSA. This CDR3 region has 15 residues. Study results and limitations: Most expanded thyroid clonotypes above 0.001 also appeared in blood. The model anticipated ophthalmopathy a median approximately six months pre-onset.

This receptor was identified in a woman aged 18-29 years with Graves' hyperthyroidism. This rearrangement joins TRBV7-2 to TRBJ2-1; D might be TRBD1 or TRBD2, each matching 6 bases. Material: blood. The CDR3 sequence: CASSAGHATYNEQFF. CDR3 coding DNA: TGTGCCAGCAGCGCGGGACACGCGACCTACAATGAGCAGTTCTTC.